Listed here is a single T cell receptor (beta chain). Its antigen is as yet unknown. The same CDR3 can be traced to other DNA sequences in this sample. V was shortened by 3 bases and J by 4 bases, with 13 bases between the two germline ends. Germline CDR1 and CDR2: SGHNT and YYREEE (reference sequence). The CDR3 is 15 residues long. Primers for the PCR totalled 60 Vbeta and 13 Jbeta. Measured with immunoSEQ multiplex PCR; TCRdb has only the in-frame clones, and not every one. Seen here are over 65,000 clones, roughly 77% observed once, and the top ten hold around 2%. These data belong to a study of cytomegalovirus exposure and HLA in healthy donors. Overall study results and limits: The productive fraction for most TCR beta V segments was about 87% or about 30% in an earlier analysis. Donor immune exposure was known only as CMV serostatus. Rare TCR sequences dominated, though some public TCRs recurred in many donors.

V gene TRBV5-4 combines with J gene TRBJ1-4; the D gene is possibly TRBD1 (6 bases). This sequence originates from a man aged 40-49 years in good health and CMV-seronegative. Input material: PBMCs. The CDR3 reads CASSSQGRSNEKLFF. The CDR3 nucleotides are TGTGCCAGCAGCTCACAGGGACGGAGTAATGAAAAACTGTTTTTT.